This T cell receptor (beta chain) was found in a study of blood T cell repertoires in COVID-19. Study in general: T cells, B-cell-depleted T cells, or PBMCs provided the cDNA or gDNA that served as material.

Measured with immunoSEQ multiplex PCR; TCRdb has only the in-frame clones, and not every one. Of fewer than 500,000 clones detected, 70% to 90% appear once; the ten largest clones hold under 2.5%. The age range of participants was about 18 to 100 years, with residence in roughly 25 US areas. The CDR3 has 15 amino acids. The V and J ends lost 4 bases and 3 bases, in that order; junction bases with no gene match: 7. Looked up from germline, CDR1 is SGHKS and CDR2 is YYEKEE (reference sequence). The source of this sequence is a woman under 30 with acute COVID-19. Source material: PBMCs or T cells enriched from blood (not recorded which). This rearrangement joins TRBV5-5 to TRBJ1-5, with 7 bases aligning to TRBD1. CDR3 in DNA: TGTGCCAGCAGCCCGGTGGACAGGTCCAATCAGCCCCAGCATTTT. Amino acid sequence: CASSPVDRSNQPQHF.